This T cell receptor (beta chain) was profiled in a study of CD8 T cells in ankylosing spondylitis. Points from the study as a whole: The disease-linked clones had a CD8+ phenotype and low blood frequencies. Blood of patients with ankylosing spondylitis appeared to be characterized by a TCR beta motif of eight or nine highly homologous variants. Reported data indicate significant enrichment of disease-linked clones within matched ankylosing spondylitis synovial fluid.

Trimming left V 3 bases short and J 0 bases short, with 6 bases between. CDR3 length: 13 amino acids. Quantitative 5'-RACE was performed with molecular barcodes, and it yielded the TCR beta libraries. TCRdb recomputed calls from the 5' RACE reads with MiXCR, one row per CDR3 protein. Among tens of thousands of distinct CDR3 sequences listed, approximately 10% were seen once. The table lists this clonotype with many counts. Antigen unknown. The rearrangement joins TRBV12-3 or TRBV12-4 to TRBJ2-7; D is unresolved. Sequenced sample: blood, either unsorted or a sorted T cell fraction (not recorded which). The TCR sequence derives from a male donor with ankylosing spondylitis or in good health (not recorded which). Written as DNA, the CDR3 is TGTGCCAGCAGTTTTTTTCGCTCCTACGAGCAGTACTTC. This encodes CASSFFRSYEQYF.